This T cell receptor beta chain is drawn from a study of blood T cell repertoires in COVID-19. About the research overall: Researchers got acute and convalescent COVID-19 samples from the United States, Italy and Spain. PBMCs, B-cell-depleted T cells, or T cells were the source of the cDNA or gDNA that made up the material.

Authors' methods: Nucleated cell number was recorded as an estimate derived from reference gene primer amplification. Clones were read by immunoSEQ multiplex PCR, and TCRdb kept only the in-frame ones, dropping some. That table supplies the V and J calls and clone size; D and trimming were determined from the DNA. Altogether some 220,000 clones are present, roughly 84% being singletons, with the ten largest covering over 2.5%. The ends were cut back, 5 bases at V and 5 bases at J, with 12 bases in the middle. The CDR3 has 13 amino acids. Germline V CDR1 and CDR2: SEHNR, FQNEAQ (reference sequence). The chain couples TRBV7-9 to TRBJ1-1; D uncertain. Material: peripheral blood. The sequence came from a man aged 50-60 years who had recovered from COVID-19. The CDR3 is CASSADYGTEAFF. In nucleotides, the CDR3 is TGTGCCAGCAGCGCGGACTATGGAACTGAAGCTTTCTTT.